This entry lists 30 T cell receptor beta chains sequenced from one sample in a study of blood T cells in healthy people across ages (dated by TCRdb to between 2014 and 2017). Library preparation used 5' RACE. TCRdb records Illumina HiSeq 2500 as the sequencer. A second PCR of roughly 7 to 11 cycles was performed with a sample-barcoded 5' primer and a J-beta primer mix. TCRdb cleaned the public reads at Q25 with fastp, built clones with MiXCR and kept in-frame beta chains. Records with the same CDR3 protein are collapsed into one entry carrying the most frequent genes and DNA. The sample contains fewer than 750,000 distinct CDR3 sequences, around half of them found a single time. The top ten constitute approximately 25% of the sample. The sample consisted of blood. These receptor sequences come from an elderly man in good health.

The chain couples TRBV6-6 to TRBJ1-1, with TRBD1 matching over 7 bases. Germline-derived CDR1 and CDR2 are MNHNY and SVGAGI (reference sequence). CDR3 size: 14 residues. V lost 5 bases to trimming and J lost 4 bases; unmatched junction nucleotides: 7. The CDR3 loop reads CASSARGEVTEAFF. The CDR3 nucleotides are TGTGCCAGCAGTGCCAGGGGGGAGGTCACTGAAGCTTTCTTT.

The chain uses TRBV2 and TRBJ2-4; 10 bases agree with TRBD2. Per the germline V gene, CDR1 is SNHLY and CDR2 is FYNNEI. The V segment lost 6 bases and the J segment 13 bases; nucleotides outside the gene matches: 21. CDR3 length: 17 residues. DNA for the CDR3: TGTGCCAGCAGACAGGTCCGCAACCTAGCGGGAGCAGGGGAGCAGTACTTC. Translating gives CASRQVRNLAGAGEQYF.

Of note for this clonotype: The junction departs from the called germline gene at one end, perhaps through a read error. CDR3 region: CASSRSSGYNEQFF. The CDR3 region has the DNA TGTGCTAGCAGCCGATCCTCTGGGTACAATGAGCAGTTCTTC. V and J are TRBV7-7 and TRBJ2-1; D is unresolved. The length of the CDR3 is 14 residues. Germline V gene sequence: CDR1 SSHAT, CDR2 FNYEAQ (reference sequence).

The chain recombines TRBV4-3 with TRBJ1-4; D is possibly TRBD1 (5 bases). This CDR3 is 16 amino acids long. Looked up from germline, CDR1 is LGHNA and CDR2 is YSLEER. Trimming removed 0 bases at V and 4 bases at J, with 12 bases between. In DNA, the CDR3 is TGCGCCAGCAGCCAAGATCCGGTAGACAGTAATGAAAAACTGTTTTTT. Its protein product is CASSQDPVDSNEKLFF.

The chain carries TRBV7-9 and TRBJ2-7; possibly TRBD2 for D (6 bases). Germline values: CDR1 SEHNR, CDR2 FQNEAQ (reference sequence). This CDR3 is 14 amino acids long. V lost 5 bases to trimming and J lost 5 bases, with 16 bases between them. Here the CDR3 DNA reads TGTGCCAGCAGCCTGGGGGGTATATCGGACGAGCAGTACTTC. It specifies CASSLGGISDEQYF.

This clonotype was counted only a few times. V is TRBV3-1 and J is TRBJ2-2, with TRBD2 identical over 8 bases. Losses at the gene ends were 6 bases for V and 4 bases for J; bases not matched to a gene: 4. CDR1 is LGHDT and CDR2 is YNNKEL in the germline V gene (reference sequence). The CDR3 has 14 amino acids. CDR3 residues: CASRYTSGTGELFF. In DNA form, the CDR3 reads TGTGCCAGCAGGTATACTAGCGGCACCGGGGAGCTGTTTTTT.

This clonotype has only a few counts. The CDR3 DNA follows: TGTGCCAGCAGCTTACTATCGGGGGGTCCCTACAATGAGCAGTTCTTC. This codes for CASSLLSGGPYNEQFF. V and J are TRBV7-2 and TRBJ2-1; TRBD2 aligns across 7 bases. J was trimmed by 2 bases and V by 2 bases; bases with no gene match: 6. This CDR3 has 16 residues. CDR1 and CDR2 from the germline V gene are SGHTA and FQGNSA.

This chain connects TRBV10-3 to TRBJ2-3; D may be TRBD2 (6 bases). Germline values: CDR1 ENHRY, CDR2 SYGVKD. V was trimmed by 1 base and J by 4 bases, leaving 6 bases between them. The CDR3 loop spans 13 amino acids. In nucleotides, the CDR3 is TGTGCCATCAGTGAGTGGAGGGCAGATACGCAGTATTTT. This codes for CAISEWRADTQYF.

This chain uses TRBV5-1 with TRBJ2-2, with 8 bases that match TRBD1. J was trimmed by 6 bases and V by 2 bases; bases with no gene match: 6. This CDR3 has 15 residues. Germline-derived CDR1 and CDR2 are SGHRS and YFSETQ. The CDR3: CASSLGQGMAGELFF. DNA for the CDR3: TGCGCCAGCAGCTTAGGACAGGGAATGGCCGGGGAGCTGTTTTTT.

Regarding this clonotype: A read error is possible here, since a much larger clone lies one base away. The J gene is TRBJ2-5, the V gene TRBV4-2; 7 positions match TRBD2. The CDR3 covers 16 residues. Trimming cost V 0 bases and J 5 bases; bases outside gene matches: 9. Germline CDR1 reads LGHNA; CDR2 reads YNFKEQ. The DNA of the CDR3 is TGTGCCAGCAGCCAAGATCTGGCGGGAGTGTCGGAGACCCAGTACTTC. It codes for CASSQDLAGVSETQYF.

The J gene is TRBJ2-1, the V gene TRBV13; D is unclear. The V gene lost 5 bases and the J gene lost 7 bases, with 9 bases spanning the gap. The CDR3 consists of 12 residues. Germline loops: CDR1 PRHDT, CDR2 FYEKMQ (reference sequence). The CDR3 DNA reads TGTGCCAGCAGCCAAATGAGAAATGAGCAGTTCTTC. Its translation is CASSQMRNEQFF.

This chain connects TRBV5-1 to TRBJ2-3, with 7 positions matching TRBD1. This CDR3 spans 16 amino acids. Trimming took 2 bases from V and 2 from J; bases not matched to a gene: 8. Germline CDR1 reads SGHRS; CDR2 reads YFSETQ. Written as DNA, the CDR3 is TGCGCCAGCAGCTTTTGGACAGGCCGGGTCACAGATACGCAGTATTTT. It translates to CASSFWTGRVTDTQYF.

The V call is TRBV13, the J call TRBJ2-3, with 12 nucleotides matching TRBD2. This CDR3 has 19 residues. CDR1 PRHDT and CDR2 FYEKMQ come from the germline V gene (reference sequence). Trimming at V came to 1 base and at J to 2 bases, leaving 10 bases not matched to a gene. CDR3 sequence: CASSLAGRLAGVATDTQYF. CDR3 bases: TGTGCCAGCAGCTTAGCAGGCCGACTAGCGGGGGTAGCCACAGATACGCAGTATTTT.

The CDR3: CASSLWGLGTDTQYF. In DNA form, the CDR3 reads TGTGCCAGCAGCTTATGGGGGCTCGGCACAGATACGCAGTATTTT. The rearrangement uses TRBV7-2 and TRBJ2-3, with D possibly matching TRBD1 (6 bases). Germline V gene data show CDR1 as SGHTA and CDR2 as FQGNSA. V dropped 2 bases and J dropped 1 base, with 10 bases sitting between them. The CDR3 is 15 amino acids. Looking up the rest from reference TRBV7-2 and TRBJ2-3 gives the full variable domain: GAGVSQSPSNKVTEKGKDVELRCDPISGHTALYWYRQSLGQGLEFLIYFQGNSAPDKSGLPSDRFSAERTGGSVSTLTIQRTQQEDSAVYLCASSLWGLGTDTQYFGPGTRLTVL.

The chain joins TRBV7-2 to TRBJ1-5; D is unresolved. CDR3 length: 15 residues. CDR1 and CDR2 (germline): SGHTA, FQGNSA. The V and J ends lost 2 bases and 6 bases respectively, with 14 bases between them. In nucleotides, the CDR3 is TGTGCCAGCAGCTTAAGGAATGGATACGGTCAGCCCCAGCATTTT. Amino acids: CASSLRNGYGQPQHF.

V and J are TRBV10-1 and TRBJ2-7; a possible D gene is TRBD1 (5 bases). CDR1 WNHNN and CDR2 SYGVQD come from the germline V gene (reference sequence). There are 17 residues in the CDR3. Trimming took 4 bases from V and 2 from J, leaving 21 bases between them. DNA of the CDR3: TGCGCCAGCAGTGCCCACTTACAATTAGACAGTACCTACGAGCAGTACTTC. As protein: CASSAHLQLDSTYEQYF.

This clonotype was counted only a few times. The V and J genes are TRBV20-1 and TRBJ1-1, with D perhaps matching TRBD1 (6 bases). Germline CDR1 DFQATT, CDR2 SNEGSKA (reference sequence). Trimming took off 6 bases at V and 2 bases at J, with 16 bases between the two ends. The length of the CDR3 is 14 residues. CDR3 loop: CSAPLPTGNTEAFF. The CDR3 DNA is TGCAGTGCCCCCCTCCCGACAGGAAACACTGAAGCTTTCTTT.

The chain carries TRBV4-3 and TRBJ1-1, with D unresolved. The CDR3 is made up of 15 amino acids. The V end lost 1 base, the J end lost 4 bases, and 13 bases lay between the germline ends. Germline values: CDR1 LGHNA, CDR2 YSLEER. Here the CDR3 reads CASSQAGILGTEAFF. The CDR3 coding sequence is TGCGCCAGCAGCCAAGCTGGTATTTTGGGCACTGAAGCTTTCTTT.

This clonotype was detected only once. The gene calls are TRBV5-1 and TRBJ1-4; 10 bases map to TRBD1. J gave up 6 bases and V 0 bases, and 8 bases lay outside the gene matches. The V gene's germline CDR1 is SGHRS and CDR2 YFSETQ. The CDR3 contains 17 residues. CDR3 sequence reads: CASSLVGTGVWDEKLFF. The CDR3 DNA sequence: TGCGCCAGCAGCTTGGTCGGGACAGGGGTTTGGGATGAAAAACTGTTTTTT.

This clonotype has only a few counts. The rearrangement uses TRBV7-2 and TRBJ2-7, with 12 bases aligning to TRBD2. The CDR3 has 17 amino acids. The V gene end was trimmed by 6 bases and the J gene end by 2 bases; junction bases not matched to a gene: 11. From germline, CDR1 is SGHTA and CDR2 FQGNSA. The CDR3 coding sequence is TGTGCCAGCAGTTCGACTAGCGGGAGAACTATCCCCTACGAGCAGTACTTC. It specifies CASSSTSGRTIPYEQYF.

The rearrangement uses TRBV7-9 and TRBJ2-3, with D uncertain. This CDR3 region has 14 residues. V was pared by 5 bases and J by 2 bases, with 11 bases between. The germline V gene has CDR1 SEHNR and CDR2 FQNEAQ (reference sequence). The CDR3 spells CASSRFSYTDTQYF. The CDR3, as DNA: TGTGCCAGCAGCCGCTTCAGTTACACAGATACGCAGTATTTT.

The chain recombines TRBV15 with TRBJ2-5, with 9 bases aligning to TRBD1. Gene TRBJ2-7 matches the end of the DNA better, so the J call may be wrong. Per the germline V gene, CDR1 is LNHNV and CDR2 is YYDKDF (reference sequence). The CDR3 runs 16 residues. The CDR3 nucleotides read TGTGCCACCAGCATCCCTCCCGGGACAGGGAACCACGAGCAGTACTTC. As protein: CATSIPPGTGNHEQYF.

The J gene is TRBJ2-1, the V gene TRBV7-9; D not certain. This CDR3 contains 8 residues. V was cut by 5 bases and J by 13 bases, with 3 bases left in between. Germline V gene lookup returns CDR1 SEHNR and CDR2 FQNEAQ (reference sequence). The CDR3: CASSPQFF. The CDR3 bases are TGTGCCAGCAGCCCCCAGTTCTTC. The variable domain in full, completed from reference TRBV7-9 and TRBJ2-1, reads DTGVSQNPRHKITKRGQNVTFRCDPISEHNRLYWYRQTLGQGPEFLTYFQNEAQLEKSRLLSDRFSAERPKGSFSTLEIQRTEQGDSAMYLCASSPQFFGPGTRLTVL.

This clonotype was seen many times. J is TRBJ2-7 and V is TRBV6-5, with 10 bases matching TRBD2. Germline V gene sequence: CDR1 MNHEY, CDR2 SVGAGI. CDR3 length: 19 residues. Trimming removed 0 bases from V and 3 bases from J; junction bases left unmatched: 14. The CDR3 nucleotides are TGTGCCAGCAGTTACTCGCAGCCTAGCGGGAGACATATAAACTACGAGCAGTACTTC. It yields the protein CASSYSQPSGRHINYEQYF.

The chain employs TRBV7-2 and TRBJ2-3; tentatively, D is TRBD1 (5 bases). V was cut by 3 bases and J by 2 bases, with 12 bases left in between. The germline V gene has CDR1 SGHTA and CDR2 FQGNSA. This CDR3 spans 15 amino acids. CDR3 in amino acids: CASSFSDKNTDTQYF. In nucleotides, the CDR3 is TGTGCCAGCAGCTTCTCGGACAAAAACACAGATACGCAGTATTTT.

The gene calls are TRBV4-1 and TRBJ2-3; possibly TRBD1 for D (8 bases). CDR3 length: 19 amino acids. The germline V and J ends were trimmed by 2 bases and 1 base, with 22 bases remaining between them. The V gene's germline CDR1 is MGHRA and CDR2 YSYEKL. CDR3 amino acids: CASSQKRGGQAGRTDTQYF. The CDR3 DNA is TGCGCCAGCAGCCAAAAGAGGGGGGGACAGGCCGGCCGCACAGATACGCAGTATTTT.

This clonotype was seen ten or more times. The DNA for the CDR3 is TGCAGCGTTGAACGACAGGGGTCAGATACGCAGTATTTT. The encoded protein is CSVERQGSDTQYF. This chain connects TRBV29-1 to TRBJ2-3; 8 bases align to TRBD1. Unmatched junction bases numbered 2, after V lost 2 bases and J lost 4 bases. The CDR3 contains 13 residues. Germline CDR1 and CDR2: SQVTM and ANQGSEA.

The rearrangement joins TRBV29-1 to TRBJ1-2; no clear D gene. V lost 5 bases and J 5 bases, leaving 12 bases between the germline ends. The CDR3 length is 12 residues. Per germline, CDR1 SQVTM and CDR2 ANQGSEA. The CDR3 DNA is TGCAGCGTTTCATTGGTTGAGTATGGCTACACCTTC. It translates to CSVSLVEYGYTF.

The chain employs TRBV25-1 and TRBJ2-3; 8 bases fit TRBD2. J was trimmed by 6 bases and V by 6 bases; bases with no gene match: 11. This CDR3 has 15 residues. In germline, CDR1 is MGHDK, CDR2 SYGVNS. The CDR3 sequence: CASSPPGGGWDTQYF. Written as DNA, the CDR3 is TGTGCCAGCAGCCCTCCGGGGGGGGGCTGGGATACGCAGTATTTT.

The chain employs TRBV7-9 and TRBJ1-2; weak D call: TRBD1 (6 bases). In germline, CDR1 is SEHNR, CDR2 FQNEAQ (reference sequence). The V and J ends lost 9 bases and 8 bases respectively, with 22 bases between them. The CDR3 is made up of 14 amino acids. The CDR3 loop reads CASTVLAGGLGYTF. Written as DNA, the CDR3 is TGTGCCAGTACCGTCCTGGCGGGGGGGCTCGGCTACACCTTC.